This TCR beta chain was captured in a study of blood T cell repertoires in COVID-19. Study at large: Sites across the United States, Italy and Spain contributed samples from acute and convalescent COVID-19. From T cells, B-cell-depleted T cells, or PBMCs came the material, which was cDNA or gDNA.

Germline V gene sequence: CDR1 SGHAT, CDR2 FQNNGV. The trim removed 5 bases at V and 1 base at J, leaving 5 bases unmatched. CDR3 length: 15 amino acids. Original analysis: Amplification of reference gene primers was used by the study to estimate nucleated cell counts. Method: immunoSEQ multiplex PCR; TCRdb's copy keeps in-frame clones and lacks some. The DNA gave D and trimming, while V, J and clone size come from that table. The table includes 90,000 to 100,000 clones, approximately 84% detected once. This TCR was sampled from a woman in her sixties with acute or convalescent COVID-19. This chain connects TRBV11-2 to TRBJ1-3, with 7 bases fitting TRBD1. Sequencing was done on a sample of peripheral blood. CDR3 sequence reads: CASSTRQGSGNTIYF. The DNA of the CDR3 is TGTGCCAGCAGCACGAGACAGGGTTCTGGAAACACCATATATTTT.